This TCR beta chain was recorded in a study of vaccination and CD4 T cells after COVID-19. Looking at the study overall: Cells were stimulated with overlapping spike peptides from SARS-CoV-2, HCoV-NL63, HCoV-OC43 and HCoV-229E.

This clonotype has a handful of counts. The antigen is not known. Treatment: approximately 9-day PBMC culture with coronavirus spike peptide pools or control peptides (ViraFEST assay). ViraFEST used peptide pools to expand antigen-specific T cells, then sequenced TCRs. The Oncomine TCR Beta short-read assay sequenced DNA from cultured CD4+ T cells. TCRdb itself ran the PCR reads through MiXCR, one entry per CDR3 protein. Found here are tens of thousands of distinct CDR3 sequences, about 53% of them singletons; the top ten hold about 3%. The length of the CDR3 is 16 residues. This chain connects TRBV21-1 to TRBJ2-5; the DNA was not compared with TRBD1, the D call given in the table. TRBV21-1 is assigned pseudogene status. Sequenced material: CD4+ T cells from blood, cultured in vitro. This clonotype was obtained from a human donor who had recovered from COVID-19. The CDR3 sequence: CASSKARQGRGETQYF. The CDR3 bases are TGTGCCAGCAGCAAAGCCAGACAGGGGAGAGGAGAGACCCAGTACTTC.